A selection of T cell receptor beta chains follows, all from one sample in a study of T cells expressing NK-cell markers. From its re-call of the 5' RACE reads, TCRdb lists each CDR3 protein once, without DNA. The sample includes over 350,000 distinct CDR3 sequences. The sequenced material came from blood T cells: a sorted CD56 or NKG2C T cell subset, CD4+ or CD8+ T cells, or bulk PBMC T cells (not recorded which). Receptor source: a woman aged 50 to 60 in good health. The CDR3 runs from the conserved cysteine through the conserved F or W.

V: TRBV11-2; J: TRBJ2-7; CDR3: CASSLADSLEQYF
V: TRBV7-3; J: TRBJ2-5; CDR3: CASSLQTGIGETQYF
V: TRBV5-1; J: TRBJ1-2; CDR3: CASRSGTKFYGYTF
V: TRBV6-1; J: TRBJ1-4; CDR3: CASELSGNEKLFF
V: TRBV5-4; J: TRBJ2-2; CDR3: CASSLETELFF
V: TRBV12-3/TRBV12-4; J: TRBJ2-5; CDR3: CASSLKGTQYF
V: TRBV30; J: TRBJ2-3; CDR3: CAWSYRGPGDTQYF
V: TRBV12-3/TRBV12-4; J: TRBJ1-5; CDR3: CAIGGNNQPQHF
V: TRBV12-3/TRBV12-4; J: TRBJ2-1; CDR3: CASRRSGTGRKNEQFF
V: TRBV9; J: TRBJ2-5; CDR3: CASSVAWGLAGEETQYF
V: TRBV10-3; J: TRBJ1-2; CDR3: CATFRGTGGSNYGYTF
V: TRBV24-1; J: TRBJ2-3; CDR3: CATSGAGATPGTSGSADTQYF
V: TRBV20-1; J: TRBJ1-2; CDR3: CSARDGVRANYGYTF
V: TRBV12-3/TRBV12-4; J: TRBJ2-7; CDR3: CASSHGTSRHEQYF
V: TRBV30; J: TRBJ1-2; CDR3: CACPRGAGGYTF
V: TRBV7-8; J: TRBJ2-1; CDR3: CASSPSSASSYNEQFF
V: TRBV6-6; J: TRBJ2-2; CDR3: CASSRAGEELFF
V: TRBV6-5; J: TRBJ1-5; CDR3: CASSPSLIRSGFKPQHF
V: TRBV5-1; J: TRBJ2-7; CDR3: CASSPGLASYEQYF
V: TRBV5-1; J: TRBJ2-1; CDR3: CASSRGLAGGPTRNEQFF
V: TRBV19; J: TRBJ2-6; CDR3: CASTRAVGANVLTF
V: TRBV4-1; J: TRBJ2-5; CDR3: CASSRTTGAVETQYF
V: TRBV14; J: TRBJ1-1; CDR3: CASSQEKGTEAFF
V: TRBV9; J: TRBJ2-7; CDR3: CASSRRQGSDEQYF
V: TRBV11-2; J: TRBJ2-1; CDR3: CASRTGGGNYNEQFF
V: TRBV6-4; J: TRBJ2-1; CDR3: CASSDSSLGVGGEQFF
V: TRBV7-8; J: TRBJ2-3; CDR3: CASSATGALLTDTQYF